This entry features one T cell receptor beta chain sequence. Its antigen is not known. At one end, the junction sequence differs from germline, possibly due to a read error. The sample belongs to a study of breast tumors, draining lymph nodes, adjacent tissues. The study, taken as a whole, reports: Compared with lymph nodes, tumors were less diverse; compared with nontumor tissue, more. Tumor and nontumor repertoires were significantly more similar in luminal-like than in basal-like breast cancer.

Breast cancer patients provided tissue from their axillary draining lymph nodes. TCRdb analysed the multiplex PCR reads with MiXCR anew, one entry per CDR3 protein. Here the sample spans over 250,000 distinct CDR3 sequences, 30% being singletons. The receptor was derived from a female donor with breast cancer. Some clones in this sample may be carry-over from other donors' samples. The sequenced sample was axillary lymph node tissue.

The CDR3 protein is CASSLVQSPYNVQFF. The CDR3 bases are TGTGCCAGCAGCTTAGTCCAGAGCCCCTACAATGTGCAGTTCTTC. The J gene is TRBJ2-1, the V gene TRBV11-2, with D hard to call. CDR3 size: 15 residues. Germline loops: CDR1 SGHAT, CDR2 FQNNGV.